This entry lists 15 T cell receptor beta chains sequenced from one sample in a study of shared clonotypes between healthy human individuals. Clones were read by immunoSEQ multiplex PCR, and TCRdb kept only the in-frame ones, dropping some. The table has 2 million to 2.5 million clones, about 90% seen once. Sequences were obtained from naive CD4+ T cells from PBMCs. Subset noted: CD45RA+ positively selected. Source of these receptors: a man aged 18-30 years in good health. Some clones in this sample may be carry-over from other donors' samples.

This clone showed up just a few times. The rearrangement uses TRBV4-1 and TRBJ1-2; 7 bases agree with TRBD1. The ends lost 1 base at V and 8 bases at J; junction bases unmatched: 7. There are 14 residues in the CDR3. Germline V gene data show CDR1 as MGHRA and CDR2 as YSYEKL. In nucleotides, the CDR3 is TGCGCCAGCAGCCAAGGCCCCACAGGGGAGGGCTACACCTTC. Its translation: CASSQGPTGEGYTF.

About this clone itself: The identical CDR3 is also encoded by other nucleotide sequences in the sample. This sequence joins TRBV15 and TRBJ2-3; no clear D. V shed 1 base and J shed 0 bases, with 5 bases lying between them. CDR3 length: 14 amino acids. Per the germline V gene, CDR1 is LNHNV and CDR2 is YYDKDF (reference sequence). CDR3 region: CATSRGLSTDTQYF. CDR3 DNA: TGTGCCACCAGCAGAGGATTAAGCACAGATACGCAGTATTTT.

The table lists this clone with a count of one. The gene calls are TRBV25-1 and TRBJ2-1, with D possibly being TRBD1 (6 bases). This CDR3 has 15 residues. Deletions cut 2 bases from V and 5 bases from J, with 13 bases between. The germline CDR1 and CDR2 sequences are MGHDK and SYGVNS. This chain's CDR3 is CASSESRGGNNEQFF. As DNA, the CDR3 is TGTGCCAGCAGTGAAAGTCGAGGGGGAAACAATGAGCAGTTCTTC. The full variable domain, rest sourced from reference TRBV25-1 and TRBJ2-1, is EADIYQTPRYLVIGTGKKITLECSQTMGHDKMYWYQQDPGMELHLIHYSYGVNSTEKGDLSSESTVSRIRTEHFPLTLESARPSHTSQYLCASSESRGGNNEQFFGPGTRLTVL.

The V and J genes are TRBV28 and TRBJ2-1; TRBD2 matches 7 bases. CDR1 is MDHEN and CDR2 is SYDVKM in the germline V gene. The length of the CDR3 is 15 residues. V was pared by 11 bases and J by 4 bases, with 14 bases of the junction left unmatched. The CDR3 coding sequence is TGTGCCGCCGAATCCGGGGGAGCGGGATACAATGAGCAGTTCTTC. Its translation is CAAESGGAGYNEQFF.

The chain recombines TRBV7-2 with TRBJ2-7; D unclear. V was clipped by 5 bases and J by 0 bases, with 11 bases between them. Germline lookup yields CDR1 SGHTA and CDR2 FQGNSA. CDR3 length: 14 amino acids. The CDR3 DNA sequence: TGTGCCAGCAGCCCCAGGAGTAGCTCCTACGAGCAGTACTTC. This sequence encodes CASSPRSSSYEQYF.

The V and J genes are TRBV6-5 and TRBJ1-5; D ambiguous. There are 13 residues in the CDR3. The germline V gene has CDR1 MNHEY and CDR2 SVGAGI. Trimming took off 2 bases at V and 2 bases at J, with 4 bases between the two ends. CDR3 region: CASSYARNQPQHF. CDR3 in DNA: TGTGCCAGCAGTTACGCGCGCAATCAGCCCCAGCATTTT.

The V call is TRBV6-1, the J call TRBJ2-7; D is perhaps TRBD1 or TRBD2 (5 bases each). In germline, CDR1 is MNHNS, CDR2 SASEGT. This CDR3 has 14 residues. Trimming left V 6 bases short and J 1 base short, with 13 bases between. CDR3 DNA: TGTGCCAGCAGCGGGCGGGCAGGGTCCTACGAGCAGTACTTC. Encoded protein: CASSGRAGSYEQYF.

The chain is built from TRBV7-9 and TRBJ1-2; the D is unclear. Trimming took 5 bases from V and 5 from J, leaving 15 bases between them. Per the germline V gene, CDR1 is SEHNR and CDR2 is FQNEAQ (reference sequence). The CDR3 spans 14 residues. CDR3 residues: CASSEDGQWYGYTF. The CDR3 bases are TGTGCCAGCAGCGAAGACGGCCAGTGGTATGGCTACACCTTC.

The V gene is TRBV4-1, the J gene TRBJ1-2; weak D call: TRBD1 (6 bases). The V end lost 1 base, the J end lost 4 bases, and 13 bases lay between the germline ends. Germline-derived CDR1 and CDR2 are MGHRA and YSYEKL. CDR3 length: 15 residues. The CDR3 reads CASSQGGQGFYGYTF. CDR3 in DNA: TGCGCCAGCAGCCAAGGTGGGCAGGGGTTCTATGGCTACACCTTC.

J is TRBJ1-2 and V is TRBV28, with TRBD1 matching over 9 bases. The CDR3 contains 14 residues. With 6 bases clipped from V and 5 bases from J, the junction kept 7 bases outside the gene matches. Germline values: CDR1 MDHEN, CDR2 SYDVKM. This CDR3 reads CASRLAGTGYGYTF. CDR3 DNA sequence: TGTGCCAGCAGACTTGCCGGGACAGGGTATGGCTACACCTTC.

The chain links TRBV6-5 to TRBJ1-2; 8 nucleotides agree with TRBD1. V trimming: 6 bases; J trimming: 7 bases; junction bases outside the gene matches: 7. The germline CDR1 and CDR2 sequences are MNHEY and SVGAGI. The CDR3 has 13 residues. In DNA form, the CDR3 reads TGTGCCAGCAGAGACAGGGGAAGGGCTGGCTACACCTTC. Its translation is CASRDRGRAGYTF.

With regard to this clone: Other DNA sequences of this sample code for an identical CDR3. Written as DNA, the CDR3 is TGTGCCAGCAGTTCGCCCCCAAGGGATGGCTACACCTTC. As protein: CASSSPPRDGYTF. The V call is TRBV28, the J call TRBJ1-2; D unclear. The CDR3 loop spans 13 amino acids. The V end was cut by 4 bases, the J end by 6 bases, with 12 bases between. CDR1 and CDR2 from the germline V gene are MDHEN and SYDVKM.

V is TRBV7-3 and J is TRBJ2-1; the match to TRBD2 covers 9 bases. The CDR3 extends over 16 amino acids. The ends lost 5 bases at V and 6 bases at J; junction bases unmatched: 11. The germline CDR1 and CDR2 sequences are SGHTA and FQGTGA. CDR3 sequence (DNA): TGTGCCAGCAGCCTCACAGGCGGGAGGGCCGTCAATGAGCAGTTCTTC. Protein product: CASSLTGGRAVNEQFF.

V is TRBV18 and J is TRBJ2-7; the D gene is possibly TRBD2 (5 bases). CDR1 and CDR2 (germline): KGHSH, LQKENI. The CDR3 loop spans 14 amino acids. Between the trimmed V and J ends, which lost 6 bases and 2 bases, there was a span of 14 bases. The CDR3: CASSHGLEAYEQYF. For the CDR3, the DNA is TGTGCCAGCTCCCACGGCTTGGAGGCCTACGAGCAGTACTTC.

This chain's CDR3 is CASSTHMGGFNNEQFF. In DNA, the CDR3 is TGTGCCAGCAGCACTCACATGGGGGGCTTCAACAATGAGCAGTTCTTC. The chain links TRBV9 to TRBJ2-1, with D perhaps given as TRBD1 or TRBD2 (6 bases each). Germline-derived CDR1 and CDR2 are SGDLS and YYNGEE. The CDR3 has 16 amino acids. Trimming pared 4 bases from V and 5 bases from J, leaving 19 bases between.